This passage covers 6 T cell receptor beta chains from one sample sequenced in a study of spatial heterogeneity in lung cancer. One entry per CDR3 protein results from TCRdb running MiXCR on the 5' RACE reads. Of 20,000 or so distinct CDR3 sequences listed, 10% are singletons. The time point: blood at routine non-recurrence follow-up after resection. The sequenced sample was PBMCs, obtained at follow-up. These receptors were collected from a female donor with early-stage non-small cell lung cancer.

This clonotype was detected many times. The chain links TRBV6-2 or TRBV6-3 to TRBJ2-1, with TRBD2 matching over 7 bases. The CDR3 is made up of 11 amino acids. After removal of 6 bases from V and 13 bases from J, the junction contained 6 bases not matched to a gene. Per germline, CDR1 MNHEY and CDR2 SVGEGT. The CDR3 region is CASRGRAAQFF. In DNA, the CDR3 is TGTGCCAGCAGAGGGAGGGCAGCCCAGTTCTTC.

This clonotype was picked up many times. This chain joins TRBV20-1 and TRBJ2-7, with 8 bases lining up with TRBD1. The V segment lost 0 bases and the J segment 5 bases; nucleotides outside the gene matches: 9. The CDR3 is made up of 15 amino acids. Per germline, CDR1 DFQATT and CDR2 SNEGSKA (reference sequence). CDR3 in amino acids: CSAREGTGGTDEQYF. The CDR3 nucleotides read TGCAGTGCTAGAGAGGGAACAGGGGGAACGGACGAGCAGTACTTC.

Points on this clonotype: This could be a read error, since a much larger clone is one nucleotide away. The chain has TRBV4-3 and TRBJ1-2; D unclear. Germline V gives CDR1 LGHNA, CDR2 YSLEER. The CDR3 is 14 residues long. CDR3 in DNA: TGCGCCAGCAGCCAAGATAGGTCGTCCTATGGCTACGCCTTC. Its protein is CASSQDRSSYGYAF.

Ten or more counts support this clonotype. The CDR3 coding sequence is TGTGCCAGCAGCACCGGTAGTGCGAAGAATACGCAGTATTTT. This sequence encodes CASSTGSAKNTQYF. The chain uses TRBV7-9 and TRBJ2-3; D gene ambiguous. CDR1 SEHNR and CDR2 FQNEAQ come from the germline V gene (reference sequence). The CDR3 runs 14 residues. The V and J ends lost 5 bases and 7 bases respectively, with 16 bases between them.

The chain carries TRBV6-1 and TRBJ2-3; D not certain. V shed 7 bases and J shed 0 bases, with 14 bases lying between them. Germline CDR1 reads MNHNS; CDR2 reads SASEGT. This CDR3 spans 15 amino acids. CDR3 in amino acids: CASTYQRQSTDTQYF. The CDR3 nucleotides are TGTGCCAGCACTTACCAGCGCCAGAGCACAGATACGCAGTATTTT.

In its sample, this clonotype was seen many times. The V gene is TRBV27, the J gene TRBJ1-2, with D tentatively TRBD1 (5 bases). Germline V CDR1 and CDR2: MNHEY, SMNVEV (reference sequence). There are 14 residues in the CDR3. The V end lost 5 bases, the J end lost 4 bases, and 14 bases lay between the germline ends. The CDR3 sequence is CASSPQGGSYGYTF. The CDR3 DNA reads as TGTGCCAGCAGTCCCCAGGGAGGTTCCTATGGCTACACCTTC.